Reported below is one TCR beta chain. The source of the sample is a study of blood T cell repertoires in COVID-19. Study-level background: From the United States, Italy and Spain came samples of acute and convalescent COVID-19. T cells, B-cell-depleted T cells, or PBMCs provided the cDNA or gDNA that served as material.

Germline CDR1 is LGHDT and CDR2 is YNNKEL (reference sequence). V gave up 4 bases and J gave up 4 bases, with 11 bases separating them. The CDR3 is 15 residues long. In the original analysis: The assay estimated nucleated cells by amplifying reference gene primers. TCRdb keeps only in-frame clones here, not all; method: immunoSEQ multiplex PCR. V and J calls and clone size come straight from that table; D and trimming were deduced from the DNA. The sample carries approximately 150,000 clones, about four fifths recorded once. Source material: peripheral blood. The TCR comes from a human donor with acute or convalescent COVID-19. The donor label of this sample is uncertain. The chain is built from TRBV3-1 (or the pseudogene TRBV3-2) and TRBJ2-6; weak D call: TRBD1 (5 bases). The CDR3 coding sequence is TGTGCCAGCAGCCGTGACAGAACGGGGGCCAACGTCCTGACTTTC. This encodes CASSRDRTGANVLTF.